Listed below are T cell receptor beta chains from one sample, sequenced in a study of cytomegalovirus exposure and HLA in healthy donors. Only in-frame clones appear in the TCRdb table, and some are missing; sequencing was by immunoSEQ multiplex PCR. The sample lists 65,000 to 90,000 clones, 73% occurring once. The sequenced sample consisted of PBMCs. These receptors were taken from a woman in her 40s in good health and CMV-seropositive. The CDR3 runs from the conserved cysteine through the conserved F or W. Each record gives: J gene, D gene, V gene, CDR3 DNA, CDR3 protein. The D gene is left open where the match is weak.

J gene: TRBJ2-7
D gene: -
V gene: TRBV4-2
CDR3 DNA: TGTGCCAGCAGCACCTTCCGGGACTCCTCCTACGAGCAGTACTTC
CDR3 protein: CASSTFRDSSYEQYF

J gene: TRBJ2-2
D gene: TRBD1
V gene: TRBV27
CDR3 DNA: TGTGCCAGCAGTTTATCCGGGGACAGGGCGCGGCGGGGGGAGCTGTTTTTT
CDR3 protein: CASSLSGDRARRGELFF

J gene: TRBJ2-7
D gene: -
V gene: TRBV2
CDR3 DNA: TGTGCCAGCAAAGGGGTGATCTCCTACGAGCAGTACTTC
CDR3 protein: CASKGVISYEQYF

J gene: TRBJ2-1
D gene: TRBD1
V gene: TRBV6-6
CDR3 DNA: TGTGCCAGCAGTTTACAGGGGATGGGCAATGAGCAGTTCTTC
CDR3 protein: CASSLQGMGNEQFF

J gene: TRBJ2-1
D gene: TRBD2
V gene: TRBV14
CDR3 DNA: TGTGCCAGCAGCCAAGATTTTGCGGGAGGGCCTCACGATGAGCAGTTCTTC
CDR3 protein: CASSQDFAGGPHDEQFF

J gene: TRBJ1-5
D gene: -
V gene: TRBV6-1
CDR3 DNA: TGTGCCAGCAGTGAGGCACAGGGTTTAAATCAGCCCCAGCATTTT
CDR3 protein: CASSEAQGLNQPQHF

J gene: TRBJ1-2
D gene: -
V gene: TRBV6-1
CDR3 DNA: TGTGCCAGCAGGCTAGGACAGAACAGCTATGGCTACACCTTC
CDR3 protein: CASRLGQNSYGYTF

J gene: TRBJ2-7
D gene: TRBD2
V gene: TRBV13
CDR3 DNA: TGTGCCAGCAGCTTGGGCGGGGGGGGCTCCTACGAGCAGTACTTC
CDR3 protein: CASSLGGGGSYEQYF

J gene: TRBJ1-1
D gene: TRBD1
V gene: TRBV5-1
CDR3 DNA: TGCGCCAGCAGCTTGGCAGGGGGTAGTGCCACTGAAGCTTTCTTT
CDR3 protein: CASSLAGGSATEAFF

J gene: TRBJ1-4
D gene: -
V gene: TRBV4-1
CDR3 DNA: TGCGCCAGCAGCCAAGGCCGAGGAGGGGACGAAAAACTGTTTTTT
CDR3 protein: CASSQGRGGDEKLFF